These T cell receptor beta chains were read from a single sample in a study of shared clonotypes between healthy human individuals. Method: immunoSEQ multiplex PCR; TCRdb's copy keeps in-frame clones and lacks some. The sample carries 2.3 million or so clones, approximately 95% recorded once. The specimen was naive CD4+ T cells from PBMCs. The receptors originated from a man aged 18 to 30 in good health. Some clones in this sample may be carry-over from other donors' samples. The CDR3 runs from the conserved cysteine through the conserved F or W. D genes are given only for firm matches. Only part of the rows carry a size: once, few, many, or a class if the clone is expanded.

TRBV18	.	TRBD1	TRBJ2-1	CASSPSGTGINEQFF	TGTGCCAGCTCACCGAGCGGGACAGGGATCAATGAGCAGTTCTTC
TRBV14	once	.	TRBJ2-7	CASSLTAGPSYEQYF	TGTGCCAGCAGCCTAACCGCGGGCCCCTCCTACGAGCAGTACTTC
TRBV1	.	.	TRBJ2-3	CTSSLGTPDTQYF	TGCACCAGCAGCCTGGGGACTCCAGATACGCAGTATTTT
TRBV28	.	TRBD1	TRBJ2-1	CASSSPGQGSYNEQFF	TGTGCCAGCAGTTCCCCGGGACAGGGGTCCTACAATGAGCAGTTCTTC
TRBV28	.	.	TRBJ1-1	CASSQAGGEGSMNTEAFF	TGTGCCAGCAGTCAAGCGGGGGGTGAGGGAAGCATGAACACTGAAGCTTTCTTT
TRBV6-5	.	.	TRBJ1-2	CASSYSRRLYGYTF	TGTGCCAGCAGTTACTCGAGACGCCTATATGGCTACACCTTC
TRBV11-2	.	.	TRBJ2-7	CASSATASYEQYF	TGTGCCAGCAGCGCCACAGCCTCCTACGAGCAGTACTTC
TRBV20-1	few	.	TRBJ2-1	CSARDYPEQFF	TGCAGTGCTAGAGACTACCCTGAGCAGTTCTTC
TRBV6-1	.	TRBD2	TRBJ2-2	CASSDARGGRASGELFF	TGTGCCAGCAGTGACGCGAGGGGCGGGAGGGCCTCCGGGGAGCTGTTTTTT
TRBV19	.	.	TRBJ2-1	CASSIIGEQFF	TGTGCCAGTAGTATAATTGGCGAGCAGTTCTTC
TRBV30	.	TRBD1	TRBJ1-2	CAWSTGGFYGYTF	TGTGCCTGGAGTACAGGGGGTTTTTATGGCTACACCTTC
TRBV2	.	.	TRBJ1-1	CASSGGGARTEAFF	TGTGCCAGCAGTGGTGGGGGCGCAAGGACTGAAGCTTTCTTT
TRBV19	.	TRBD2	TRBJ2-7	CASSPRVAGEDEQYF	TGTGCCAGTAGTCCACGAGTAGCGGGAGAGGACGAGCAGTACTTC
TRBV10-2	.	TRBD1	TRBJ1-2	CATRTGSYGYTF	TGCGCCACAAGGACAGGGTCCTATGGCTACACCTTC